A selection of T cell receptor beta chains follows, all from one sample in a study of blood T cell repertoires in COVID-19. Clones were read by immunoSEQ multiplex PCR, and TCRdb kept only the in-frame ones, dropping some. Of about 200,000 clones in the sample, 75% to 90% were seen once. Sequencing was performed on peripheral blood. The receptor set was obtained from a woman older than 75 with COVID-19, enrolled during active disease. CDR3s include the opening cysteine and the closing phenylalanine or tryptophan. Each record gives: J gene, clone size, V gene, D gene, CDR3 DNA, CDR3 protein. The D gene is left open where the match is weak. The size entry is marked missing in some rows and otherwise reads once, few, many or a size class.

j_call: TRBJ2-4; clone_size: few; v_call: TRBV4-3; d_call: -; cdr3_nt: TGCGCCAGCAGCCAAGATTACGGGACCAAAAACATTCAGTACTTC; cdr3_aa: CASSQDYGTKNIQYF
j_call: TRBJ1-4; clone_size: -; v_call: TRBV27; d_call: -; cdr3_nt: TGTGCCAGCAGGCCATCCTCGGTCGGGGGTGAAAAACTGTTTTTT; cdr3_aa: CASRPSSVGGEKLFF
j_call: TRBJ2-6; clone_size: few; v_call: TRBV19; d_call: -; cdr3_nt: TGTGCCAGTAGTATTTTTCTCTCTGGGGCCAACGTCCTGACTTTC; cdr3_aa: CASSIFLSGANVLTF
j_call: TRBJ1-4; clone_size: once; v_call: TRBV6-5; d_call: TRBD1; cdr3_nt: TGTGCCAGCAGGGGACAGACTAATGAAAAACTGTTTTTT; cdr3_aa: CASRGQTNEKLFF
j_call: TRBJ2-7; clone_size: -; v_call: TRBV19; d_call: -; cdr3_nt: TGTGCCAGTAGTTCAACCCTCAGGGGCGGGTTGGACGAGCAGTACTTC; cdr3_aa: CASSSTLRGGLDEQYF
j_call: TRBJ1-1; clone_size: -; v_call: TRBV5-4; d_call: TRBD1; cdr3_nt: TGTGCCAGCAGCCCCGGACAGGTGAACACTGAAGCTTTCTTT; cdr3_aa: CASSPGQVNTEAFF
j_call: TRBJ2-1; clone_size: -; v_call: TRBV9; d_call: TRBD2; cdr3_nt: TGTGCCAGCAGCGTTGGACTAGCGGGAGGGCCATGGGATGAGCAGTTCTTC; cdr3_aa: CASSVGLAGGPWDEQFF
j_call: TRBJ1-1; clone_size: -; v_call: TRBV2; d_call: TRBD1; cdr3_nt: TGTGCCAGCAGGCCGGGACAGGGAACTGAAGCTTTCTTT; cdr3_aa: CASRPGQGTEAFF
j_call: TRBJ1-2; clone_size: -; v_call: TRBV28; d_call: -; cdr3_nt: TGTGCCAGCGTTACCCGGCGGGGGACTCCTAACTATGGCTACACCTTC; cdr3_aa: CASVTRRGTPNYGYTF
j_call: TRBJ1-2; clone_size: -; v_call: TRBV24-1; d_call: -; cdr3_nt: TGTGCCACCAGTGATACCCTCAGGGGCTATGGCTACACCTTC; cdr3_aa: CATSDTLRGYGYTF
j_call: TRBJ2-7; clone_size: -; v_call: TRBV18; d_call: TRBD1; cdr3_nt: TGTGCCAGCTCACCTGCGGACAGGGCCTACGAGCAGTACTTC; cdr3_aa: CASSPADRAYEQYF
j_call: TRBJ2-1; clone_size: -; v_call: TRBV27; d_call: -; cdr3_nt: TGTGCCAGCAGTTCACTAGGACTGGGCTCATACAATGAGCAGTTCTTC; cdr3_aa: CASSSLGLGSYNEQFF
j_call: TRBJ1-2; clone_size: once; v_call: TRBV7-2; d_call: TRBD1; cdr3_nt: TGTGCCAGCAGCTTTCCGGGACAGGGAGCTGGCTACACCTTC; cdr3_aa: CASSFPGQGAGYTF
j_call: TRBJ2-7; clone_size: -; v_call: TRBV28; d_call: TRBD2; cdr3_nt: TGTGCCAGCAGTTCCGGGACTAGCGGGAGAGTTTACGAGCAGTACTTC; cdr3_aa: CASSSGTSGRVYEQYF
j_call: TRBJ1-2; clone_size: -; v_call: TRBV19; d_call: TRBD1; cdr3_nt: TGTGCCAGTAGTACCCGGGACAGGGTTGGTGGCTACACCTTC; cdr3_aa: CASSTRDRVGGYTF
j_call: TRBJ1-4; clone_size: -; v_call: TRBV19; d_call: -; cdr3_nt: TGTGCCAGTAGTATTATGCCAGGCTATTTCGCAACTAATGAAAAACTGTTTTTT; cdr3_aa: CASSIMPGYFATNEKLFF
j_call: TRBJ1-2; clone_size: -; v_call: TRBV28; d_call: -; cdr3_nt: TGTGCCAGCAGTTTAAACAGGGCAGCCTATGGCTACACCTTC; cdr3_aa: CASSLNRAAYGYTF
j_call: TRBJ2-5; clone_size: -; v_call: TRBV5-5; d_call: -; cdr3_nt: TGTGCCAGCAGCTTCTTTCGGGGGGAGACCCAGTACTTC; cdr3_aa: CASSFFRGETQYF
j_call: TRBJ2-2; clone_size: -; v_call: TRBV6-5; d_call: TRBD1; cdr3_nt: TGTGCCAGCAGTTCAGGACAGGGAGGCACCGGGGAGCTGTTTTTT; cdr3_aa: CASSSGQGGTGELFF
j_call: TRBJ2-3; clone_size: -; v_call: TRBV5-1; d_call: TRBD2; cdr3_nt: TGCGCCAGCAGAGCCGGCGCGGGCGGGGGAACGCAGTATTTT; cdr3_aa: CASRAGAGGGTQYF
j_call: TRBJ2-5; clone_size: -; v_call: TRBV5-1; d_call: -; cdr3_nt: TGCGCCAGCAGCTTGGGAGCAGGCCAAGAGACCCAGTACTTC; cdr3_aa: CASSLGAGQETQYF
j_call: TRBJ2-1; clone_size: -; v_call: TRBV28; d_call: -; cdr3_nt: TGTGCCGGCGCAGACGGACTAAACAATGAGCAGTTCTTC; cdr3_aa: CAGADGLNNEQFF
j_call: TRBJ1-1; clone_size: once; v_call: TRBV5-1; d_call: TRBD1; cdr3_nt: TGCGCCACCAATCAGGGGGCCACGGGGACTGAAGCTTTCTTT; cdr3_aa: CATNQGATGTEAFF
j_call: TRBJ2-7; clone_size: -; v_call: TRBV5-5; d_call: -; cdr3_nt: TGTGCCAGCAGCTTGGATGACAGAGCTTACGAGCAGTACTTC; cdr3_aa: CASSLDDRAYEQYF
j_call: TRBJ2-7; clone_size: -; v_call: TRBV7-2; d_call: TRBD2; cdr3_nt: TGTGCCAGCAGCTCCCTAGACGGGAGGGCGGGGGAGCAGTACTTC; cdr3_aa: CASSSLDGRAGEQYF
j_call: TRBJ2-1; clone_size: -; v_call: TRBV7-9; d_call: -; cdr3_nt: TGTGCCAGCAGCTTAATATTCGTTAGGCCTCGGGTCAATGAGCAGTTCTTC; cdr3_aa: CASSLIFVRPRVNEQFF
j_call: TRBJ2-1; clone_size: -; v_call: TRBV30; d_call: TRBD2; cdr3_nt: TGTGCCTGGAGGCCGGGACTAGCAGCATACAATGAGCAGTTCTTC; cdr3_aa: CAWRPGLAAYNEQFF
j_call: TRBJ1-1; clone_size: few; v_call: TRBV5-1; d_call: -; cdr3_nt: TGCGCCAGCAGCTCCATTTCGACAGGCGCCACTGAAGCTTTCTTT; cdr3_aa: CASSSISTGATEAFF
j_call: TRBJ1-5; clone_size: -; v_call: TRBV27; d_call: -; cdr3_nt: TGTGCCAGCAGACGGGGGGCGAATAGCAATCAGCCCCAGCATTTT; cdr3_aa: CASRRGANSNQPQHF
j_call: TRBJ1-1; clone_size: few; v_call: TRBV6-5; d_call: -; cdr3_nt: TGTGCCAGCAAACTAGGGGGAGTCGGCACTGAAGCTTTCTTT; cdr3_aa: CASKLGGVGTEAFF
j_call: TRBJ2-5; clone_size: -; v_call: TRBV10-3; d_call: TRBD1; cdr3_nt: TGTGCCATCAGTGAGGGACAGGGGGCTTGGGAGACCCAGTACTTC; cdr3_aa: CAISEGQGAWETQYF
j_call: TRBJ1-2; clone_size: -; v_call: TRBV28; d_call: -; cdr3_nt: TGTGCCAGCAGTTTAACCGGGTCCGGCTACACCTTC; cdr3_aa: CASSLTGSGYTF
j_call: TRBJ1-1; clone_size: -; v_call: TRBV5-6; d_call: TRBD1; cdr3_nt: TGTGCCAGCAGCATAAATCCCAAGACAGGGGCAGAAGCTTTCTTT; cdr3_aa: CASSINPKTGAEAFF
j_call: TRBJ2-3; clone_size: -; v_call: TRBV7-2; d_call: -; cdr3_nt: TGTGCCAGCAGTCGGGACACCTTCACAGATACGCAGTATTTT; cdr3_aa: CASSRDTFTDTQYF
j_call: TRBJ2-2; clone_size: -; v_call: TRBV5-1; d_call: -; cdr3_nt: TGCGCCAGCAGCTTGTACCCCCCGGGAGGGGGCAACACCGGGGAGCTGTTTTTT; cdr3_aa: CASSLYPPGGGNTGELFF